This entry lists 20 T cell receptor beta chains sequenced from one sample in a study of circulating CD8 cells and anti-PD-1 response in melanoma (dated by TCRdb to the early 2020s). The sample was run on a NextSeq 500. The QIAseq Immune Repertoire RNA Library Kit, Human TCR Panel, was used to prepare TCR libraries from 15 ng of total RNA. Starting from the raw public reads, TCRdb applied fastp trimming at Q25, assembled clones with MiXCR and retained in-frame beta chains. One record per CDR3 amino acid sequence lists the most common genes and DNA. A total of 500 to 800 distinct CDR3 sequences appear in this sample, approximately 8.5% of them only once. In total, the top ten clones hold roughly 15% of the sample. Using a BD FACSAria II cell sorter, four subsets defined by PD-1 and/or TIGIT were sorted out of live CD3+CD8+TCRalphabeta+ cells. The sequenced sample was CD8+ T cells from PBMCs, obtained at baseline or after one month of anti-PD-1 therapy (not recorded which). All receptors derive from a human donor with melanoma.

Relative to its sample, this clonotype is large. The chain uses TRBV7-8 and TRBJ1-4; D uncertain. Germline lookup yields CDR1 SGHVS and CDR2 FQNEAQ. V was trimmed by 5 bases and J by 5 bases, leaving 12 bases between them. The CDR3 totals 14 residues. The CDR3 nucleotides read TGTGCCAGCAGCCCCGAGGACGGGAATGAAAAACTGTTTTTT. Amino acid sequence: CASSPEDGNEKLFF.

This clonotype counts as hyperexpanded. The genes are TRBV28 and TRBJ2-3, with D possibly matching TRBD1 (5 bases). The V end lost 3 bases, the J end lost 3 bases, and 10 bases lay between the germline ends. Germline assignment: CDR1 MDHEN and CDR2 SYDVKM. The length of the CDR3 is 14 residues. The CDR3 here is CASSFLSGTDTQYF. The CDR3 DNA sequence: TGTGCCAGCAGTTTTTTATCAGGGACAGATACGCAGTATTTT.

This clonotype was detected only a few times. Being one base from a much bigger clone, this may be a read error. The chain joins TRBV4-1 to TRBJ2-1; 9 bases line up with TRBD1. The CDR3 extends over 17 amino acids. Germline lookup yields CDR1 MGHRA and CDR2 YSYEKL. The CDR3: CASSTHSTGGSYSEQFF. The CDR3 DNA reads TGCGCCAGCAGCACCCACTCGACAGGGGGTTCCTACAGTGAGCAGTTCTTC.

This clonotype is large (0.1 to 1%) within its sample. The chain employs TRBV29-1 and TRBJ2-6, with unresolved D. The CDR3 covers 14 residues. The germline gives CDR1 SQVTM, CDR2 ANQGSEA. V was shortened by 5 bases and J by 0 bases, with 8 bases between the two germline ends. The DNA for the CDR3 is TGCAGCGTTCGGACCAACTCTGGGGCCAACGTCCTGACTTTC. Its translation is CSVRTNSGANVLTF. The complete variable domain, with remaining parts taken from reference TRBV29-1 and TRBJ2-6, reads SAVISQKPSRDICQRGTSLTIQCQVDSQVTMMFWYRQQPGQSLTLIATANQGSEATYESGFVIDKFPISRPNLTFSTLTVSNMSPEDSSIYLCSVRTNSGANVLTFGAGSRLTVL.

In the case of this clonotype: One end of the junction varies from germline; a read error may be responsible. The chain links TRBV3-1 to TRBJ2-7; 9 bases match TRBD2. Germline V gene sequence: CDR1 LGHDT, CDR2 YNNKEL (reference sequence). The CDR3 runs to 15 residues. DNA of the CDR3: TGTGCCAGCAGCCCCAGCGGGGGGCTGGGCTACAAGCAGTACTTC. It is translated as CASSPSGGLGYKQYF.

This clonotype is judged large. The rearrangement uses TRBV28 and TRBJ2-3, with 7 nucleotides matching TRBD2. The germline CDR1 and CDR2 sequences are MDHEN and SYDVKM. Trimming cost V 6 bases and J 2 bases; bases outside gene matches: 2. This CDR3 comprises 13 residues. The CDR3 DNA reads as TGTGCCAGCAGGGGGGGGTTCACAGATACGCAGTATTTT. Translating gives CASRGGFTDTQYF.

The chain joins TRBV19 to TRBJ2-1; 10 nucleotides align to TRBD2. This CDR3 comprises 16 residues. CDR1 is LNHDA, CDR2 SQIVND, per germline (reference sequence). J lost 9 bases, V lost 5 bases, and 13 bases had no gene match. The CDR3 DNA is TGTGCCAGTAGTCCGTTATTAGCGGGGGGCCGCCCTGAGCAGTTCTTC. Translation gives CASSPLLAGGRPEQFF.

A few counts support this clonotype. This CDR3 fails to terminate in the conserved phenylalanine or tryptophan, so it likely reflects a read error. The J gene is TRBJ2-1, the V gene TRBV2; TRBD1 might be the D (5 bases). The CDR3 has 12 amino acids. The V gene lost 3 bases and the J gene lost 6 bases, with 6 bases spanning the gap. Looked up from germline, CDR1 is SNHLY and CDR2 is FYNNEI. CDR3 in amino acids: CASSDRVNEQFL. The CDR3 region has the DNA TGTGCCAGCAGTGACAGGGTCAATGAGCAGTTCCTC.

DNA for the CDR3: TGTGCCAGCAGCCAAGATAGCGGTTATGGCTACACCTTC. Protein product: CASSQDSGYGYTF. This chain uses TRBV14 with TRBJ1-2; no definite D call. Germline CDR1 SGHDN, CDR2 FVKESK. With 0 bases removed from V and 5 bases from J, the gap between germline ends came to 7 bases. CDR3 size: 13 residues.

This clonotype is large in the sample. Written as DNA, the CDR3 is TGTGCCAGTAGTATGCCCCAAGGGTATGGCTACACCTTC. As protein: CASSMPQGYGYTF. V gene TRBV19 combines with J gene TRBJ1-2, with D unresolved. CDR3 length: 13 residues. Trimming removed 3 bases from V and 5 bases from J, with 10 bases in between. Germline CDR1 is LNHDA and CDR2 is SQIVND (reference sequence). Variable domain in full (rest from reference TRBV19 and TRBJ1-2): DGGITQSPKYLFRKEGQNVTLSCEQNLNHDAMYWYRQDPGQGLRLIYYSQIVNDFQKGDIAEGYSVSREKKESFPLTVTSAQKNPTAFYLCASSMPQGYGYTFGSGTRLTVV.

Comments on this clonotype: This may be a read error, as it is one base from a much larger clone. The J gene is TRBJ2-7, the V gene TRBV4-1; unclear D gene. Germline loops: CDR1 MGHRA, CDR2 YSYEKL. The CDR3 sequence is 15 residues long. Here the CDR3 reads CASSHSLTGSYELYF. The CDR3 nucleotides read TGCGCCAGCAGCCATAGCTTGACTGGCTCCTACGAGCTGTACTTC.

This clonotype is large (0.1 to 1%). The rearrangement uses TRBV25-1 and TRBJ2-7; 9 nucleotides line up with TRBD1. The CDR3 sequence is 13 residues long. V trimming: 5 bases; J trimming: 7 bases; junction bases outside the gene matches: 6. Germline V gene data show CDR1 as MGHDK and CDR2 as SYGVNS. The chain's CDR3 is CASSKQGAREQYF. In DNA form, the CDR3 reads TGTGCCAGCAGTAAACAGGGGGCGCGAGAGCAGTACTTC.

This clonotype was seen a few times. The rearrangement links TRBV19 to TRBJ2-7; D may be TRBD2 (6 bases). V lost 6 bases and J 1 base, leaving 10 bases between the germline ends. The CDR3 is made up of 13 amino acids. Germline V gene sequence: CDR1 LNHDA, CDR2 SQIVND (reference sequence). CDR3 DNA: TGTGCCAGTAGACCTAGCGCATCCTACGAGCAGTACTTC. Its protein product is CASRPSASYEQYF.

Worth noting for this clonotype: This may arise from a read error, as a much more abundant clone is one base away. The CDR3 does not close with the conserved phenylalanine or tryptophan, likely indicating a read error. The CDR3 DNA follows: TGTGCCAGCAGCCCCACTCAGGGAGTAGGCGAGCAGTACTCC. Protein: CASSPTQGVGEQYS. The chain recombines TRBV12-3 or TRBV12-4 with TRBJ2-7, with D perhaps TRBD1 or TRBD2 (5 bases each). With 6 bases removed from V and 6 bases from J, the gap between germline ends came to 18 bases. This CDR3 is 14 amino acids long.

This clonotype qualifies as large. The V and J genes are TRBV20-1 and TRBJ2-7; TRBD2 aligns across 9 bases. The CDR3 length is 14 residues. CDR1 is DFQATT, CDR2 SNEGSKA, per germline (reference sequence). After removal of 1 base from V and 4 bases from J, the junction contained 5 bases not matched to a gene. The CDR3 DNA reads TGCAGTGCTAGAGGGCTAGCGGGGCGGTACGAGCAGTACTTC. Translating it yields CSARGLAGRYEQYF.

Sample share makes this clonotype medium-sized. The chain has TRBV5-6 and TRBJ2-5, with a tentative D call TRBD2 (5 bases). This CDR3 has 13 residues. CDR1 is SGHDT, CDR2 YYEEEE, per germline. With 4 bases removed from V and 3 bases from J, the gap between germline ends came to 10 bases. As DNA, the CDR3 is TGTGCCAGCAGCCATGCCGGGGAAGAGACCCAGTACTTC. Encoded protein: CASSHAGEETQYF.

This clonotype is labeled as large (0.1 to 1%). This chain joins TRBV3-1 and TRBJ2-5; weak D call: TRBD1 (5 bases). Trimming took off 1 base at V and 6 bases at J, with 15 bases between the two ends. In germline, CDR1 is LGHDT, CDR2 YNNKEL (reference sequence). The CDR3 has 15 residues. CDR3 sequence: CASSQVRGRWQTQYF. In DNA form, the CDR3 reads TGTGCCAGCAGCCAAGTTAGGGGCCGGTGGCAGACCCAGTACTTC.

The V and J genes are TRBV28 and TRBJ2-5; D ambiguous. This CDR3 is 17 amino acids long. Germline V lookup: CDR1 MDHEN, CDR2 SYDVKM. The V and J ends lost 6 bases and 1 base respectively, with 21 bases between them. CDR3 in DNA: TGTGCCAGCAGACCTTTAGCCCCCCCGGAGCTCCAAGAGACCCAGTACTTC. Translation: CASRPLAPPELQETQYF.

Within the sample, this clonotype is large. The chain carries TRBV19 and TRBJ1-2, with D possibly being TRBD1 (5 bases). CDR3 length: 14 amino acids. CDR1 and CDR2 (germline): LNHDA, SQIVND (reference sequence). Trimming took 7 bases from V and 5 from J, leaving 17 bases between them. CDR3 protein: CASTPGASVYGYTF. The CDR3 DNA reads TGTGCCAGTACCCCCGGGGCATCGGTTTATGGCTACACCTTC.

This clonotype is categorized as large (0.1 to 1%). The V and J genes are TRBV28 and TRBJ2-1, with D perhaps assigned TRBD1 or TRBD2 (5 bases each). CDR1 is MDHEN, CDR2 SYDVKM, per germline. V was clipped by 3 bases and J by 4 bases, with 13 bases between them. The CDR3 has 15 residues. CDR3 protein: CASSLGERIYNEQFF. The CDR3 DNA follows: TGTGCCAGCAGTTTGGGGGAGAGGATTTACAATGAGCAGTTCTTC. The whole variable domain, filled in from reference TRBV28 and TRBJ2-1, reads DVKVTQSSRYLVKRTGEKVFLECVQDMDHENMFWYRQDPGLGLRLIYFSYDVKMKEKGDIPEGYSVSREKKERFSLILESASTNQTSMYLCASSLGERIYNEQFFGPGTRLTVL.